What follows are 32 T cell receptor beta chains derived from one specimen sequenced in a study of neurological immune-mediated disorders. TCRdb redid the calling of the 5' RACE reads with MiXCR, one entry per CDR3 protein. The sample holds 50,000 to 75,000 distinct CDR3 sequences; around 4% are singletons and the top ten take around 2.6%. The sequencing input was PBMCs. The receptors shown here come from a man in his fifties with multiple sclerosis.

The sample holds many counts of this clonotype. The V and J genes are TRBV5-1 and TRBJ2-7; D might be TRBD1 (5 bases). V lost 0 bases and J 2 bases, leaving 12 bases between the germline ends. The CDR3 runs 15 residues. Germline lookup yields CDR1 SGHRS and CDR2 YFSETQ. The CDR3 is CASSLESGLTYEQYF. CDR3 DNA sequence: TGCGCCAGCAGCTTGGAGTCAGGGCTTACCTACGAGCAGTACTTC.

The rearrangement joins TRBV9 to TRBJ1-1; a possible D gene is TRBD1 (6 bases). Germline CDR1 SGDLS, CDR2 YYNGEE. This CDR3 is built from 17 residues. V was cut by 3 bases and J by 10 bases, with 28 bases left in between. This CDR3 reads CASSGPFRTGEIRGAFF. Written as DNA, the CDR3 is TGTGCCAGCAGCGGCCCATTTAGGACTGGGGAGATCAGGGGAGCTTTCTTT.

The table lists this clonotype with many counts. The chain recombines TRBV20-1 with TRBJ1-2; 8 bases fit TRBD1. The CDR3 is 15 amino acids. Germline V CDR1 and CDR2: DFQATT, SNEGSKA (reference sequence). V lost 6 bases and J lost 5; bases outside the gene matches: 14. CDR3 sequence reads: CSARRTGNPLYGYTF. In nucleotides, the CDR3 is TGCAGTGCCAGAAGGACAGGGAACCCACTATATGGCTACACCTTC.

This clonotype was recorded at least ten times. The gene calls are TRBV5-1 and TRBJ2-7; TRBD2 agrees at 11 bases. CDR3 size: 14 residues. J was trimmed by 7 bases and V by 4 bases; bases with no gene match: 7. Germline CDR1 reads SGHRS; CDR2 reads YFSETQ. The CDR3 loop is CASSTTSGANEQYF. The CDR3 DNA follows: TGCGCCAGCAGCACGACTAGCGGGGCGAATGAGCAGTACTTC. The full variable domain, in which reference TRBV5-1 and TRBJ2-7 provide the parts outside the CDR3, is KAGVTQTPRYLIKTRGQQVTLSCSPISGHRSVSWYQQTPGQGLQFLFEYFSETQRNKGNFPGRFSGRQFSNSRSEMNVSTLELGDSALYLCASSTTSGANEQYFGPGTRLTVT.

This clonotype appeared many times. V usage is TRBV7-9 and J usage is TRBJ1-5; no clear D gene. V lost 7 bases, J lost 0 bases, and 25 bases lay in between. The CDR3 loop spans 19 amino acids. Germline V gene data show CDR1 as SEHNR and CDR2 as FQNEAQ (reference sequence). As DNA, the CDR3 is TGTGCCAGCACCCTGGGTGGGATTCCCCCCTCCTATAGCAATCAGCCCCAGCATTTT. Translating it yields CASTLGGIPPSYSNQPQHF.

The CDR3 bases are TGTGCCAGCAGCACACCGAACACTGAAGCTTTCTTT. It specifies CASSTPNTEAFF. The chain recombines TRBV6-2 or TRBV6-3 with TRBJ1-1; unclear D gene. The V gene lost 6 bases and the J gene lost 1 base, with 6 bases spanning the gap. The CDR3 consists of 12 residues. Germline-derived CDR1 and CDR2 are MNHEY and SVGEGT.

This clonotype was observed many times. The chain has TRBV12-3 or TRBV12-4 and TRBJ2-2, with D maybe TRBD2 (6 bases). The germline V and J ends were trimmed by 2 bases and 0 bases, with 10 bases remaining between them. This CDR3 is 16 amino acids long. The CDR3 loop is CASSLMRRANTGELFF. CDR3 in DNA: TGTGCCAGCAGTTTAATGCGGAGGGCGAACACCGGGGAGCTGTTTTTT.

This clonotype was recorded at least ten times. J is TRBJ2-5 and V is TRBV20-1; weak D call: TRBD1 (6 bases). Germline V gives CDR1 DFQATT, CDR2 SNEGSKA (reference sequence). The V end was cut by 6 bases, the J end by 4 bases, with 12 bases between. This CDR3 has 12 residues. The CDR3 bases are TGCAGTGCACACAGGGTGCGAGAGACCCAGTACTTC. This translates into CSAHRVRETQYF.

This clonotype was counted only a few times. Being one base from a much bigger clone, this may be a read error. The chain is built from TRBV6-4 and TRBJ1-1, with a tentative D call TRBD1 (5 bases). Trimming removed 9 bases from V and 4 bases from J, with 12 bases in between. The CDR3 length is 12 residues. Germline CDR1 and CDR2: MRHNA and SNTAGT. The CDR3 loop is CARVSGGTEAFF. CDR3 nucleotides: TGTGCCAGGGTTTCGGGGGGCACTGAAGCTTTCTTT.

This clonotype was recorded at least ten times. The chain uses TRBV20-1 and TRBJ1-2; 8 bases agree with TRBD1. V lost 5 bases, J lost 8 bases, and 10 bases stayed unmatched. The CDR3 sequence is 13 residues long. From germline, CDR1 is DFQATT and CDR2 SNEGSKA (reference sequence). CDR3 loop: CSAAAQGAGGYTF. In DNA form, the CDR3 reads TGCAGTGCTGCCGCTCAGGGGGCGGGCGGCTACACCTTC.

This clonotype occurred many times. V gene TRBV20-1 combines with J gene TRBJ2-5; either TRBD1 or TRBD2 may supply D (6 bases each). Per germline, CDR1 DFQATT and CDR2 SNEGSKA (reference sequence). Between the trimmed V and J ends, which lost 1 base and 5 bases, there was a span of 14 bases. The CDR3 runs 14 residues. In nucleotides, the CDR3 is TGCAGTGCTAGAGCCTCGACGGGGGCCGAGACCCAGTACTTC. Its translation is CSARASTGAETQYF.

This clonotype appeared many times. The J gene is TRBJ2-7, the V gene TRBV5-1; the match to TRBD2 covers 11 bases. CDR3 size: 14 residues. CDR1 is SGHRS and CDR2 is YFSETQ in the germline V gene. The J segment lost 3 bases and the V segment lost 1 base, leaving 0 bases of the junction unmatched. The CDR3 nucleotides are TGCGCCAGCAGCTTGCTAGCGGGGGGCTACGAGCAGTACTTC. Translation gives CASSLLAGGYEQYF.

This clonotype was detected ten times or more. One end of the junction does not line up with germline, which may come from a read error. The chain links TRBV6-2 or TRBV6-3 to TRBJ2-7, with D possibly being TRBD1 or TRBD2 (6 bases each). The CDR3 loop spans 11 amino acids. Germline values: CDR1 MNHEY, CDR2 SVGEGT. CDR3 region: CASRTRDTGNF. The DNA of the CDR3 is TGTGCCAGCAGGACTAGGGACACAGGCAACTTC.

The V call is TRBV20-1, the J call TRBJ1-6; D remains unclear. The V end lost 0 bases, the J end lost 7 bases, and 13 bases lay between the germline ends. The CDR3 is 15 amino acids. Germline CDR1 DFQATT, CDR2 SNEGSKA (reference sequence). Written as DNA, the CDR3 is TGCAGTGCTAGAGATCTTGTTTGGGGAAATTCACCCCTCCACTTT. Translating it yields CSARDLVWGNSPLHF.

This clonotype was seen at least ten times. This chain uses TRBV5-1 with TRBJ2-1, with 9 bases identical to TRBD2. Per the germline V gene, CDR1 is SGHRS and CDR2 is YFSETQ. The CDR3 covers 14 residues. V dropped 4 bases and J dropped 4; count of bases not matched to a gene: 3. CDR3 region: CASSGTSGYNEQFF. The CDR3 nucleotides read TGCGCCAGCAGCGGCACTAGCGGGTACAATGAGCAGTTCTTC. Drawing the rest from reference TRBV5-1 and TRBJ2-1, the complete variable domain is KAGVTQTPRYLIKTRGQQVTLSCSPISGHRSVSWYQQTPGQGLQFLFEYFSETQRNKGNFPGRFSGRQFSNSRSEMNVSTLELGDSALYLCASSGTSGYNEQFFGPGTRLTVL.

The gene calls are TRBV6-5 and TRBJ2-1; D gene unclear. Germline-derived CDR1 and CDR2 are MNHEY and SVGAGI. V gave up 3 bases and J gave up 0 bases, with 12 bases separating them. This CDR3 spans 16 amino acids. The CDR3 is CASSYRGRSSYNEQFF. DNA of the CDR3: TGTGCCAGCAGTTATCGAGGCAGGAGCTCCTACAATGAGCAGTTCTTC.

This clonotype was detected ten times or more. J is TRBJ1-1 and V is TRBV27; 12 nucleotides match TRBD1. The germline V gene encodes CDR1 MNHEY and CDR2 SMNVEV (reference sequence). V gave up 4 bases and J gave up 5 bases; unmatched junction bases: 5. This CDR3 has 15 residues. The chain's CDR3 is CASSSGQGAWTEAFF. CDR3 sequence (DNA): TGTGCCAGCAGTTCGGGACAGGGGGCATGGACTGAAGCTTTCTTT.

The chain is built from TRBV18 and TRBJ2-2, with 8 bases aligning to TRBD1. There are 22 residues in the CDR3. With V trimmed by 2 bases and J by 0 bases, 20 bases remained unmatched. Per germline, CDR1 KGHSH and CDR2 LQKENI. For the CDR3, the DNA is TGTGCCAGCTCACCAATTAAGAACCGACAGGGGCCCCTAAAGCCGAACACCGGGGAGCTGTTTTTT. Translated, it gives CASSPIKNRQGPLKPNTGELFF. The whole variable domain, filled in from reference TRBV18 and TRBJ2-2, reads NAGVMQNPRHLVRRRGQEARLRCSPMKGHSHVYWYRQLPEEGLKFMVYLQKENIIDESGMPKERFSAEFPKEGPSILRIQQVVRGDSAAYFCASSPIKNRQGPLKPNTGELFFGEGSRLTVL.

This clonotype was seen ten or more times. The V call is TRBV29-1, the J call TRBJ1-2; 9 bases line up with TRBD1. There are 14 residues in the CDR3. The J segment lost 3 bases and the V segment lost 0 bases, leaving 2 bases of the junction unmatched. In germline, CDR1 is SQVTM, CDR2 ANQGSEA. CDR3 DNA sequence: TGCAGCGTTGAAGAACAGGGGGCTGACTATGGCTACACCTTC. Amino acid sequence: CSVEEQGADYGYTF.

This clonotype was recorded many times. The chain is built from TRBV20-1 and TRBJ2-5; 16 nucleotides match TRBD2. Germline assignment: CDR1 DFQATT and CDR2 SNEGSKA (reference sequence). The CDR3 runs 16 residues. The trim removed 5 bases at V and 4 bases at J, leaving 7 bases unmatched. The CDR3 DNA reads TGCAGTGCTGCCGGGACTAGCGGGGGGGCCAGAGAGACCCAGTACTTC. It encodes CSAAGTSGGARETQYF.

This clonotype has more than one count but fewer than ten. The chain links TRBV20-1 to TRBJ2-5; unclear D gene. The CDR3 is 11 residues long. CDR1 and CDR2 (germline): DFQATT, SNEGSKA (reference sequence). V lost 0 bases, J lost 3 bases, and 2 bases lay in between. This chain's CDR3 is CSAREEETQYF. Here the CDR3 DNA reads TGCAGTGCTAGAGAAGAAGAGACCCAGTACTTC.

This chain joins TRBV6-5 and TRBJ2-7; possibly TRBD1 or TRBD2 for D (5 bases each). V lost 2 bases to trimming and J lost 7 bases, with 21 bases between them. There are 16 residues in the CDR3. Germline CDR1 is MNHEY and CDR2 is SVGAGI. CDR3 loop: CASSYRDLSSPGEQYF. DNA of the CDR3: TGTGCCAGCAGTTACCGGGACCTATCTTCTCCGGGGGAGCAGTACTTC.

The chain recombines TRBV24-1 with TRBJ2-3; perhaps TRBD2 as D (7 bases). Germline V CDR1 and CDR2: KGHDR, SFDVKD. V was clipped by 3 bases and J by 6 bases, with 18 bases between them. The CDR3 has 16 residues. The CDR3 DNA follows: TGTGCCACCAGTGATCCTCGGGGGGCTCAGCGTGATACGCAGTATTTT. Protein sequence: CATSDPRGAQRDTQYF.

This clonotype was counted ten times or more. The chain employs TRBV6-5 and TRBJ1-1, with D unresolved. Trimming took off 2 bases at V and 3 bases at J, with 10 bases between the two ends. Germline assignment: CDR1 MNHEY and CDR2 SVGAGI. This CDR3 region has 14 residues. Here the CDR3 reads CASSYRRRDTEAFF. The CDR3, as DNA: TGTGCCAGCAGTTACCGCAGGAGGGACACTGAAGCTTTCTTT.

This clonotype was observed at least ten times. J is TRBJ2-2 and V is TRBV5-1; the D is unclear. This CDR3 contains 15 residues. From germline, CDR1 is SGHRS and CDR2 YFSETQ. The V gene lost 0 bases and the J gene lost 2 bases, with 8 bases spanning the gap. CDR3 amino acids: CASSLATINTGELFF. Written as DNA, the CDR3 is TGCGCCAGCAGCTTGGCCACAATCAACACCGGGGAGCTGTTTTTT.

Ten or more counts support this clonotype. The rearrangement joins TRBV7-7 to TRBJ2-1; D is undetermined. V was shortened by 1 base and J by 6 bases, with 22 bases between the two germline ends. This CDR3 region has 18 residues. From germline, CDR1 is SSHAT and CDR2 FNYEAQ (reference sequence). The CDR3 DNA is TGTGCCAGCAGCTTAGGGTTGGCGACTGACGGCCCCTCCAATGAGCAGTTCTTC. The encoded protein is CASSLGLATDGPSNEQFF. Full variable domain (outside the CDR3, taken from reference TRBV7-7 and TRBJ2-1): GAGVSQSPRYKVTKRGQDVTLRCDPISSHATLYWYQQALGQGPEFLTYFNYEAQPDKSGLPSDRFSAERPEGSISTLTIQRTEQRDSAMYRCASSLGLATDGPSNEQFFGPGTRLTVL.

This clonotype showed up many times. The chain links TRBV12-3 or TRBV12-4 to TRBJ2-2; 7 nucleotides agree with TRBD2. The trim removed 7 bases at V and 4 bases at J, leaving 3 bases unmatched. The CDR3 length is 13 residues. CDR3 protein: CASMGLRTGELFF. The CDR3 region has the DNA TGTGCCAGCATGGGACTACGCACCGGGGAGCTGTTTTTT.

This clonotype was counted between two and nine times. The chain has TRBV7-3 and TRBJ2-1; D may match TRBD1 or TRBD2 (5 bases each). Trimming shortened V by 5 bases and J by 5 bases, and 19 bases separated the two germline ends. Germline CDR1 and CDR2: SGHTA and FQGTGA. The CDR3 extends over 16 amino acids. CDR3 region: CASSRGGGRGHNEQFF. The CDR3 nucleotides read TGTGCCAGCAGCCGGGGCGGTGGCAGAGGGCACAATGAGCAGTTCTTC.

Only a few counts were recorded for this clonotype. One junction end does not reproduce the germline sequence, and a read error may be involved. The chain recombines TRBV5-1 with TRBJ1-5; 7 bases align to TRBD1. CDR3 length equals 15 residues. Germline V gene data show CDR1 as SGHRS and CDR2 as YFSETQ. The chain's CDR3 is CASSRTGLSNQPQNF. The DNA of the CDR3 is TGCGCCAGCAGCCGGACAGGCCTTAGCAATCAGCCCCAGAATTTT.

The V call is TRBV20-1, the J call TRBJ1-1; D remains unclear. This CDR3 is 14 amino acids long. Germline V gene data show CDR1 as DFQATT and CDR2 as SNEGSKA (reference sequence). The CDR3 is CSDKNQLANTEAFF. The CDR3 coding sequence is TGCAGCGATAAGAACCAGTTAGCGAACACTGAAGCTTTCTTT.

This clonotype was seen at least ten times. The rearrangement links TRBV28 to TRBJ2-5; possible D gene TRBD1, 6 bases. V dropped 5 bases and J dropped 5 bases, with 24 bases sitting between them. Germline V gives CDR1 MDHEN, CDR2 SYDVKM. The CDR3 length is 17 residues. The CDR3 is CASSQPTGLVVVETQYF. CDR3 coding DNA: TGTGCCAGCAGTCAACCTACAGGGTTGGTTGTAGTTGAGACCCAGTACTTC.

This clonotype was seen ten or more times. The CDR3 loop is CASSSRLAGGPYTDTQYF. The CDR3, as DNA: TGTGCCAGCAGCTCCCGACTAGCGGGGGGGCCCTATACAGATACGCAGTATTTT. V is TRBV7-8 and J is TRBJ2-3; the match to TRBD2 covers 14 bases. V dropped 4 bases and J dropped 3; count of bases not matched to a gene: 9. Germline values: CDR1 SGHVS, CDR2 FQNEAQ. The CDR3 extends over 18 amino acids.